A selection of T cell receptor beta chains follows, all from one sample in a study of Ad26.COV2.S vaccination and SARS-CoV-2 variants. Data came from immunoSEQ multiplex PCR; TCRdb stores just in-frame clones and leaves some out. The sample records about 440,000 clones, around nine tenths being singletons. Specimen: peripheral blood, collected in a trial of Ad26.COV2.S vaccine versus placebo. The receptors were sampled from a person aged 18-60 years who received the Ad26.COV2.S COVID-19 vaccine or a placebo. Both conserved end residues are trimmed from each CDR3.

v_call	j_call	cdr3_aa
TRBV5-1	TRBJ2-1	ASSPTSGLNEQF
TRBV2	TRBJ2-7	ASSPTFYEQY
TRBV19	TRBJ2-6	ASRAGDPSGANVLT
TRBV5-4	TRBJ2-7	ASSSPGTGVEQY
TRBV24-1	TRBJ2-5	ATSEPLTSPGGETQY
TRBV28	TRBJ1-2	ASRPRQGPRVPYGYT
TRBV6-1	TRBJ2-2	ASSAYRDRRTGELF
TRBV27	TRBJ1-1	ASKGRNTEAF
TRBV30	TRBJ2-7	AWSPLRAGPHEQY
TRBV11-2	TRBJ2-2	ASSLTTSLTGELF
TRBV30	TRBJ1-1	AWSRDRFTEAF
TRBV6-6	TRBJ2-7	ASSPRGFSGSLYEQY
TRBV7-6	TRBJ2-7	ASSLGVVGALGYEQY
TRBV28	TRBJ1-5	ASSLTGSLGLDQPQH
TRBV7-2	TRBJ1-2	ASSSDRVIVGYT
TRBV30	TRBJ1-3	AWSAPDSGNTIY
TRBV5-1	TRBJ2-3	ASSLDGNRGDTQY
TRBV5-5	TRBJ2-7	ASRPVGPYEQY
TRBV3-1/TRBV3-2	TRBJ2-3	ASKGFGTDTQY
TRBV19	TRBJ2-1	ASRISVAGGTPGNEQF